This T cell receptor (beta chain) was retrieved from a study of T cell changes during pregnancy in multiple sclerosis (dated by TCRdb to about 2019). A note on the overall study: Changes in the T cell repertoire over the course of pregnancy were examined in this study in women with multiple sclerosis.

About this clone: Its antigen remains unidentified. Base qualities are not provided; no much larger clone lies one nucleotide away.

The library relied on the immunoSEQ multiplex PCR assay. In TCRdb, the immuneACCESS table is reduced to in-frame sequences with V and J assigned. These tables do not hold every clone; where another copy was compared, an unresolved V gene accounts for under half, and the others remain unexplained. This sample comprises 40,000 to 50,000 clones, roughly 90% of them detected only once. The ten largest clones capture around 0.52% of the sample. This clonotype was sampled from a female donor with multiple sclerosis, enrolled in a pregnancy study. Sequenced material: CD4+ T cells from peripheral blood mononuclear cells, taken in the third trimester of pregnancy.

The DNA reads TGTGCCAGCAGCTTAGGACTAGCGGAAGGGAATGAGCAGTTCTTC. This translates into CASSLGLAEGNEQFF. The V gene is TRBV11-2 and the J gene is TRBJ2-1, with 9 middle bases fitting TRBD2. The CDR3 contains 15 residues, cysteine and phenylalanine counted. Here the CDR3 DNA is all that survives: 45 bases in frame from base 1. V trim: 1 base; J trim: 7 bases; unmatched bases: 5. CDR1 and CDR2, per the germline V gene, are SGHAT and FQNNGV.